The sequence of this T cell receptor beta chain was determined in a study of T-cell memory formation after mild COVID-19. This clonotype turned up a few times. V shed 1 base and J 5 bases; nucleotides not matched to a gene: 7. Germline V lookup: CDR1 KGHDR, CDR2 SFDVKD. This CDR3 has 17 residues. TCRdb re-called the 5' RACE reads with MiXCR, one entry per CDR3 protein. The sample holds around 250,000 distinct CDR3 sequences, 15% to 20% seen once. The clonotype comes from a man between 18 and 29 years old who had mild COVID-19 (a few samples of this study predate the infection). Cell type and time point are not known. The rearrangement uses TRBV24-1 and TRBJ2-2; 9 nucleotides agree with TRBD1. Input material: PBMCs or a T cell subset sorted from them (not recorded which). DNA for the CDR3: TGTGCCACCAGTGATTTCGCCGGGACAGGGCCTACCGGGGAGCTGTTTTTT. Protein sequence: CATSDFAGTGPTGELFF.